The 16 T cell receptor beta chains in this list originate from one sample, sequenced in a study of blood T cell repertoires in COVID-19. Profiling relied on immunoSEQ multiplex PCR, and the TCRdb table lists in-frame clones only, not all of them. The data contain some 200,000 clones, 70% to 90% of them seen just once; the ten biggest clones take up approximately 8.7%. Sequencing was performed on PBMCs or T cells enriched from blood (not recorded which). The receptors were gathered from a man aged 40-49 years who had recovered from COVID-19.

The V gene is TRBV9, the J gene TRBJ2-3; 8 bases agree with TRBD2. This CDR3 has 17 residues. Germline V CDR1 and CDR2: SGDLS, YYNGEE. The junction had 11 bases not matched to a gene; V was cut back by 0 bases and J by 5 bases. This CDR3 reads CASSVGGLATFVDTQYF. The CDR3 nucleotides are TGTGCCAGCAGCGTAGGCGGACTAGCAACCTTCGTAGATACGCAGTATTTT.

The chain links TRBV12-3 or TRBV12-4 to TRBJ2-1, with D perhaps matching TRBD1 (6 bases). CDR3 length: 12 residues. V was shortened by 0 bases and J by 11 bases, with 8 bases between the two germline ends. The CDR3, as DNA: TGTGCCAGCAGTTTAGCCAGGGGTAAGCAGTTCTTC. Translating it yields CASSLARGKQFF.

This chain links TRBV15 with TRBJ2-7; the D gene is possibly TRBD1 (6 bases). V was trimmed by 1 base and J by 2 bases, leaving 12 bases between them. Per the germline V gene, CDR1 is LNHNV and CDR2 is YYDKDF (reference sequence). This CDR3 spans 15 amino acids. CDR3 sequence: CATSRAKGVTYEQYF. The CDR3 bases are TGTGCCACCAGCAGAGCCAAGGGGGTAACCTACGAGCAGTACTTC.

V gene TRBV7-9 combines with J gene TRBJ2-7; no firm D call. V was clipped by 1 base and J by 0 bases, with 7 bases between them. In germline, CDR1 is SEHNR, CDR2 FQNEAQ (reference sequence). The CDR3 runs 14 residues. The CDR3 nucleotides read TGTGCCAGCAGCTTAGTGGAGAGCTCCTACGAGCAGTACTTC. Translating it yields CASSLVESSYEQYF.

This chain connects TRBV5-1 to TRBJ2-7, with TRBD1 as a possible D gene (6 bases). The CDR3 spans 15 residues. Trimming removed 4 bases at V and 2 bases at J, with 16 bases between. The germline gives CDR1 SGHRS, CDR2 YFSETQ. CDR3 bases: TGCGCCAGCAGCCCCCAGGGGCAGTTCCCCTACGAGCAGTACTTC. It yields the protein CASSPQGQFPYEQYF.

CDR3 protein: CSASPGSSYSSYNEQFF. CDR3 coding DNA: TGCAGTGCTAGTCCGGGATCGAGCTACAGCTCCTACAATGAGCAGTTCTTC. This chain joins TRBV20-1 and TRBJ2-1; maybe TRBD2 (5 bases). Trimming took off 3 bases at V and 0 bases at J, with 18 bases between the two ends. The germline V gene has CDR1 DFQATT and CDR2 SNEGSKA (reference sequence). The CDR3 consists of 17 residues.

The rearrangement joins TRBV20-1 to TRBJ1-2; possible D gene TRBD1, 5 bases. From germline, CDR1 is DFQATT and CDR2 SNEGSKA (reference sequence). Trimming left V 4 bases short and J 5 bases short, with 8 bases between. The CDR3 totals 11 residues. DNA of the CDR3: TGCAGTGCTACGACAGCGTATGGCTACACCTTC. As protein: CSATTAYGYTF.

J is TRBJ1-1 and V is TRBV5-1; 7 positions match TRBD1. The CDR3 sequence is 14 residues long. J was trimmed by 5 bases and V by 4 bases; bases with no gene match: 8. CDR1 is SGHRS and CDR2 is YFSETQ in the germline V gene. This chain's CDR3 is CASSAGTVGTEAFF. CDR3 sequence (DNA): TGCGCCAGCAGCGCCGGGACAGTTGGGACTGAAGCTTTCTTT.

This chain uses TRBV6-1 with TRBJ1-2; no reliable D call. V lost 3 bases and J lost 1, with 15 bases in between. This CDR3 is 16 amino acids long. Germline values: CDR1 MNHNS, CDR2 SASEGT. The CDR3 nucleotides read TGTGCCAGCAGTGATTCGGCGGTCAGTCTTAACTATGGCTACACCTTC. Residues: CASSDSAVSLNYGYTF.

In this sample, this clone turned up a few times. This chain connects TRBV6-5 to TRBJ1-3, with D uncertain. The V gene's germline CDR1 is MNHEY and CDR2 SVGAGI. The CDR3 totals 14 residues. With 11 bases removed from V and 0 bases from J, the gap between germline ends came to 14 bases. CDR3 in DNA: TGTGCCCTATCCCCGAAAAGCTCTGGAAACACCATATATTTT. Amino acid sequence: CALSPKSSGNTIYF.

Only one count was recorded for this clone. V and J are TRBV18 and TRBJ1-5; D not resolved. The germline CDR1 and CDR2 sequences are KGHSH and LQKENI. The CDR3 is 14 residues long. V lost 3 bases, J lost 2 bases, and 8 bases lay in between. The CDR3 loop is CASSPSFGNQPQHF. The CDR3 nucleotides are TGTGCCAGCTCACCTTCGTTCGGCAATCAGCCCCAGCATTTT.

CDR3 DNA: TGTGCCAGCAGATGGACAGGGGGAAAGGAAAAACTGTTTTTT. It codes for CASRWTGGKEKLFF. This chain links TRBV25-1 with TRBJ1-4; 10 bases are shared with TRBD1. The ends lost 6 bases at V and 8 bases at J; junction bases unmatched: 6. This CDR3 has 14 amino acids. The V gene's germline CDR1 is MGHDK and CDR2 SYGVNS.

This chain uses TRBV6-5 with TRBJ1-1; D not certain. Germline V gene data show CDR1 as MNHEY and CDR2 as SVGAGI. V was pared by 6 bases and J by 4 bases, with 12 bases between. This CDR3 has 13 amino acids. The CDR3 nucleotides read TGTGCCAGCAGCTCCCTGGAGGGCACTGAAGCTTTCTTT. Translated: CASSSLEGTEAFF.

V and J are TRBV10-3 and TRBJ1-2; D perhaps matches TRBD1 (6 bases). The CDR3 consists of 17 residues. Germline lookup yields CDR1 ENHRY and CDR2 SYGVKD. The V end lost 6 bases, the J end lost 5 bases, and 25 bases lay between the germline ends. CDR3 in DNA: TGTGCCATCAGGGCCTCCTCTAGGACAGCTAATCCTTATGGCTACACCTTC. This gives the protein CAIRASSRTANPYGYTF.

The gene calls are TRBV3-1 (or the pseudogene TRBV3-2) and TRBJ1-6, with D possibly TRBD1 on 6 matching bases. The V and J ends lost 9 bases and 9 bases respectively, with 18 bases between them. Looked up from germline, CDR1 is LGHDT and CDR2 is YNNKEL (reference sequence). This CDR3 spans 14 amino acids. As DNA, the CDR3 is TGTGCCAGTCGGGCAGGGGACATCGGTTCACCCCTCCACTTT. Translation: CASRAGDIGSPLHF.

The chain has TRBV18 and TRBJ1-1, with no clear D. This CDR3 contains 14 residues. CDR1 is KGHSH and CDR2 is LQKENI in the germline V gene. Trimming left V 3 bases short and J 2 bases short, with 10 bases between. The CDR3 sequence is CASSPTNGNTEAFF. The DNA of the CDR3 is TGTGCCAGCTCACCGACAAACGGCAACACTGAAGCTTTCTTT.